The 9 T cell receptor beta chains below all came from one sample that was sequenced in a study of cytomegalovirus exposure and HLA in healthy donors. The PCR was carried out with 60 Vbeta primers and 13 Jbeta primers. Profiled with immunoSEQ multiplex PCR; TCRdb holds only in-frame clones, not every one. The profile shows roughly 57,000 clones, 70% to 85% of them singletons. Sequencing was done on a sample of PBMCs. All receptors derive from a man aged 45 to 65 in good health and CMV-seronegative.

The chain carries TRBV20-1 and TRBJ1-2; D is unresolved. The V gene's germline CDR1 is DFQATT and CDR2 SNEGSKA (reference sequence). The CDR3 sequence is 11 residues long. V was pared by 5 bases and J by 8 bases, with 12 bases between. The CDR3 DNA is TGCAGTGCTGTCCCCGGGAGGGGCTACACCTTC. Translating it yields CSAVPGRGYTF.

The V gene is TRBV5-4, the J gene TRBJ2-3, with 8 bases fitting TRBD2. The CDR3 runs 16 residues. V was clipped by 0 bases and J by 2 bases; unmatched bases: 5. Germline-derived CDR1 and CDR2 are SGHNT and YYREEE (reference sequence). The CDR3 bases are TGTGCCAGCAGCTTGGGAGCGGGGGTGTTCACAGATACGCAGTATTTT. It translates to CASSLGAGVFTDTQYF.

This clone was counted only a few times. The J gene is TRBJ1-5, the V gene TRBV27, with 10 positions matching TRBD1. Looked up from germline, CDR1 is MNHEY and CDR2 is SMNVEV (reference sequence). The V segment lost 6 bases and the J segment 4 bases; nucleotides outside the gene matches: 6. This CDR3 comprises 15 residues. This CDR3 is CASSPTGGWNQPQHF. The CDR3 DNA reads TGTGCCAGCAGCCCGACAGGGGGCTGGAATCAGCCCCAGCATTTT.

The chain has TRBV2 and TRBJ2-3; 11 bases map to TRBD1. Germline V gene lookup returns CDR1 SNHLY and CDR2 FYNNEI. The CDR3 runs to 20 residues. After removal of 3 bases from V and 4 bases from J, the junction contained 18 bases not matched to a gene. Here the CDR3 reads CASSDLLDASDRGRADTQYF. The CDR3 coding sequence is TGTGCCAGCAGTGACCTCCTAGACGCCTCGGACAGGGGGCGCGCAGATACGCAGTATTTT.

Here the CDR3 DNA reads TGTGCCAGCAGCGTAGTGGCAGATGGCACAGATACGCAGTATTTT. It translates to CASSVVADGTDTQYF. This sequence joins TRBV9 and TRBJ2-3, with D hard to call. The CDR3 length is 15 residues. Trimming took 0 bases from V and 1 from J, leaving 9 bases between them. Per germline, CDR1 SGDLS and CDR2 YYNGEE.

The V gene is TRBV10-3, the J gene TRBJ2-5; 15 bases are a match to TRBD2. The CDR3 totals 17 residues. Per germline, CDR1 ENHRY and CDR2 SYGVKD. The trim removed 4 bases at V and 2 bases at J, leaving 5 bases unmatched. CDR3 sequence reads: CAISAGTSGGRQETQYF. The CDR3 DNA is TGTGCCATCAGTGCCGGGACTAGCGGGGGGAGACAAGAGACCCAGTACTTC.

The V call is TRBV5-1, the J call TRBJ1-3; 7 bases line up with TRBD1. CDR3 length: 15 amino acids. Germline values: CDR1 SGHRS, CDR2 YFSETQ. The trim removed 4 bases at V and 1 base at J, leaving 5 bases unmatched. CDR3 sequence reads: CASSAGQMSGNTIYF. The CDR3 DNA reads TGCGCCAGCAGCGCGGGACAGATGTCTGGAAACACCATATATTTT. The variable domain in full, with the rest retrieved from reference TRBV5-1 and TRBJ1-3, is KAGVTQTPRYLIKTRGQQVTLSCSPISGHRSVSWYQQTPGQGLQFLFEYFSETQRNKGNFPGRFSGRQFSNSRSEMNVSTLELGDSALYLCASSAGQMSGNTIYFGEGSWLTVV.

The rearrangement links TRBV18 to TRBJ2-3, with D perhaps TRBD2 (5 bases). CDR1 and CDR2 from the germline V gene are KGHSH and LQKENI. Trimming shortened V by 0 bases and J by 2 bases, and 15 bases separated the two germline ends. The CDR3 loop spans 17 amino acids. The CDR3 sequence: CASSPPSGNPYTDTQYF. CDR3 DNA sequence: TGTGCCAGCTCACCACCATCCGGGAACCCGTACACAGATACGCAGTATTTT.

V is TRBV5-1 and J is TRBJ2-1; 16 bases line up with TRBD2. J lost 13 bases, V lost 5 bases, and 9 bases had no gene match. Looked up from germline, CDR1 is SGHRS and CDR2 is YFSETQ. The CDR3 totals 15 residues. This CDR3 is CASRSGTSGGVGQFF. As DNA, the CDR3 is TGCGCCAGCAGATCCGGGACTAGCGGGGGGGTAGGACAGTTCTTC.